What follows are 9 T cell receptor beta chains derived from one specimen sequenced in a study of blood T cell repertoires in COVID-19. Some clones are missing from TCRdb's copy, which holds only in-frame ones; the method was immunoSEQ multiplex PCR. In the table there are some 180,000 clones, approximately 83% of which are singletons. The specimen was peripheral blood. Receptors originate from a woman aged 40 to 50 with COVID-19, enrolled during active disease.

The V gene is TRBV5-1, the J gene TRBJ2-7, with TRBD1 as a possible D gene (8 bases). This CDR3 spans 14 amino acids. Between the trimmed V and J ends, which lost 2 bases and 5 bases, there was a span of 14 bases. Germline CDR1 and CDR2: SGHRS and YFSETQ. In DNA form, the CDR3 reads TGCGCCAGCAGCTTCTACAGGGGGGGCCACGAGCAGTACTTC. Protein: CASSFYRGGHEQYF.

The chain combines TRBV5-1 with TRBJ1-2; the D gene is possibly TRBD1 (5 bases). Trimming left V 0 bases short and J 2 bases short, with 11 bases between. This CDR3 is built from 15 residues. Germline V lookup: CDR1 SGHRS, CDR2 YFSETQ. The CDR3 reads CASSLDGAGNYGYTF. The DNA of the CDR3 is TGCGCCAGCAGCTTGGATGGGGCTGGCAACTATGGCTACACCTTC.

This rearrangement joins TRBV5-8 to TRBJ2-1; possibly TRBD2 for D (5 bases). The germline CDR1 and CDR2 sequences are SGHTS and YDEGEE. The V gene lost 0 bases and the J gene lost 0 bases, with 10 bases spanning the gap. CDR3 length: 16 amino acids. CDR3 loop: CASSLVDSSSYNEQFF. Here the CDR3 DNA reads TGTGCCAGCAGCTTGGTGGACTCGAGCTCCTACAATGAGCAGTTCTTC.

V gene TRBV21-1 combines with J gene TRBJ1-2; the table calls TRBD1, which could not be checked here. TRBV21-1 is shown as a pseudogene. The CDR3 is 14 amino acids. CDR3 sequence (DNA): TGTGCCAGCAGCAAAGACAGGGAGAAGGATGGCTACACCTTC. This translates into CASSKDREKDGYTF.

The rearrangement joins TRBV29-1 to TRBJ1-1; D not certain. The CDR3 length is 13 residues. V dropped 8 bases and J dropped 2 bases, with 15 bases sitting between them. CDR1 is SQVTM, CDR2 ANQGSEA, per germline. CDR3 amino acids: CSTQVGVNTEAFF. The CDR3, as DNA: TGCAGCACCCAGGTCGGGGTTAACACTGAAGCTTTCTTT.

This clone was seen just once. V gene TRBV11-2 combines with J gene TRBJ2-2; 7 nucleotides agree with TRBD1. J gave up 3 bases and V 5 bases, and 6 bases lay outside the gene matches. There are 15 residues in the CDR3. Germline V gene lookup returns CDR1 SGHAT and CDR2 FQNNGV. The CDR3 sequence is CASSITGTDTGELFF. In DNA, the CDR3 is TGTGCCAGCAGCATCACCGGGACAGACACCGGGGAGCTGTTTTTT.

In this sample, this clone turned up once. This chain links TRBV5-4 with TRBJ2-4; TRBD2 aligns across 14 bases. The CDR3 spans 18 residues. V shed 5 bases and J 1 base; nucleotides not matched to a gene: 8. Germline V lookup: CDR1 SGHNT, CDR2 YYREEE (reference sequence). The CDR3 region has the DNA TGTGCCAGCAGACCCGGGACTAGCGGGGGTCTGGCCAAAAACATTCAGTACTTC. Translation gives CASRPGTSGGLAKNIQYF.

This clone was seen only a few times. The V and J genes are TRBV6-5 and TRBJ2-2; perhaps TRBD1 as D (6 bases). The V end lost 0 bases, the J end lost 4 bases, and 12 bases lay between the germline ends. The CDR3 contains 16 residues. Germline-derived CDR1 and CDR2 are MNHEY and SVGAGI. This CDR3 is CASSYSTQGGTGELFF. As DNA, the CDR3 is TGTGCCAGCAGTTACTCGACACAGGGCGGCACCGGGGAGCTGTTTTTT.

V and J are TRBV12-5 and TRBJ2-2; the D gene is possibly TRBD1 (5 bases). The length of the CDR3 is 15 residues. V lost 3 bases and J 5 bases, leaving 13 bases between the germline ends. Per the germline V gene, CDR1 is LGHNT and CDR2 is FRNRAP. This chain's CDR3 is CASGFILGPTGELFF. DNA for the CDR3: TGTGCTAGTGGTTTTATATTGGGGCCGACCGGGGAGCTGTTTTTT.